This T cell receptor beta chain was profiled in a study of beta chain features in type 1 diabetes. Looking at the study overall: The patients were much like the healthy donors in age, gender and cell yields. Broader study findings: In every one of the four CD4+ subsets, TCRB CDR3s were moderately but significantly shorter in Type 1 diabetes patients. Unsettled here was the matter of whether HLA type influences TCRB rearrangement.

Via CD45RO/CCR7/CD25/CD127/CD95/CD27, cells of the CD4+ naive, central memory, regulatory and stem cell-like memory subsets were sorted. CDR1 is SSHAT and CDR2 is FNYEAQ in the germline V gene (reference sequence). The CDR3 is 14 amino acids. Expressed TCRB transcripts got sequenced, as all isolated RNA was reverse transcribed. Profiling relied on immunoSEQ multiplex PCR, and the TCRdb table lists in-frame clones only, not all of them. Altogether roughly 150,000 clones are present, around 7.8% being singletons, with the ten largest covering 0.94%. As to this clone: Its antigen is currently unknown. At one end the junction does not follow the germline gene, possibly because of a read error.

This rearrangement joins TRBV7-7 to TRBJ1-1; tentative D call: TRBD1 (6 bases). Sequences were obtained from central memory CD4+ T cells from blood. The TCR was taken from a woman in her thirties or forties with type 1 diabetes. The CDR3 sequence is CASSPAGAATEAFF. The CDR3 DNA reads as TGTGCTAGCAGTCCAGCAGGGGCGGCAACTGAAGCTTTCTTT.